This TCR beta chain derives from a study of blood T cell repertoires in COVID-19. Study-level background: Whether acute or convalescent, the COVID-19 samples came from the United States, Italy and Spain. T cells, B-cell-depleted T cells, or PBMCs provided the cDNA or gDNA that served as material.

One Seattle source followed patients from active infection through their disease course. Sequenced by immunoSEQ multiplex PCR; TCRdb stores in-frame clones only, minus some. The sample comprises a few hundred thousand clones, roughly 90% of which are singletons, and about 1% rests with the top ten. The sequence was collected from a middle-aged woman with COVID-19, enrolled during active disease. Sequencing used peripheral blood.

The chain's CDR3 is CASSRGRNTEAFF. For the CDR3, the DNA is TGTGCCAGCAGCCGCGGGAGGAACACTGAAGCTTTCTTT. The genes are TRBV6-5 and TRBJ1-1; D gene ambiguous. The CDR3 totals 13 residues. Trimming pared 6 bases from V and 1 base from J, leaving 9 bases between. Germline CDR1 reads MNHEY; CDR2 reads SVGAGI.